Following are 30 T cell receptor beta chains from one sample sequenced in a study of shared clonotypes between healthy human individuals. Assay used: immunoSEQ multiplex PCR; TCRdb lists only in-frame clones, some missing. Here the sample spans about 2.4 million clones, 90% to 95% being singletons. Material for sequencing was naive CD4+ T cells from PBMCs. Subset specified: CD45RA+ positively selected. Every receptor here comes from a man aged 18 to 30 in good health. Some clones in this sample may be carry-over from other donors' samples.

The chain links TRBV9 to TRBJ2-3; D perhaps matches TRBD1 (6 bases). The CDR3 is made up of 12 amino acids. V was clipped by 3 bases and J by 9 bases, with 11 bases between them. Per germline, CDR1 SGDLS and CDR2 YYNGEE. The CDR3 sequence: CASSEQGWTQYF. The CDR3 DNA reads TGTGCCAGCAGCGAACAGGGATGGACGCAGTATTTT.

The chain carries TRBV28 and TRBJ1-4, with 8 bases fitting TRBD1. Germline V gives CDR1 MDHEN, CDR2 SYDVKM. V lost 5 bases to trimming and J lost 6 bases; unmatched junction nucleotides: 8. The CDR3 loop spans 15 amino acids. Here the CDR3 DNA reads TGTGCCAGCAGTACCCCACAGGGGGTAGATGAAAAACTGTTTTTT. It is translated as CASSTPQGVDEKLFF.

The CDR3 coding sequence is TGCGCCAGCAGCTTGTTTAGGGCTAACTATGGCTACACCTTC. Protein product: CASSLFRANYGYTF. The rearrangement uses TRBV5-1 and TRBJ1-2; D gene ambiguous. Germline-derived CDR1 and CDR2 are SGHRS and YFSETQ. This CDR3 has 14 amino acids. V lost 1 base to trimming and J lost 0 bases, with 7 bases between them.

This chain links TRBV27 with TRBJ2-3; D is ambiguous. Germline lookup yields CDR1 MNHEY and CDR2 SMNVEV (reference sequence). CDR3 length: 14 amino acids. Trimming removed 4 bases from V and 4 bases from J, with 12 bases in between. CDR3: CASSSWAMSDTQYF. The DNA for the CDR3 is TGTGCCAGCAGTTCTTGGGCGATGTCAGATACGCAGTATTTT.

This clone was detected a few times. Other DNA sequences from this sample encode an identical CDR3 as well. J is TRBJ1-5 and V is TRBV2; D uncertain. The germline V and J ends were trimmed by 1 base and 5 bases, with 6 bases remaining between them. This CDR3 comprises 13 residues. The germline V gene has CDR1 SNHLY and CDR2 FYNNEI. CDR3 protein: CASSEGRDQPQHF. CDR3 sequence (DNA): TGTGCCAGCAGTGAAGGACGTGATCAGCCCCAGCATTTT.

CDR3 coding DNA: TGTGCCAGCAGTTACGTTGCTAGCGGGAGCTACGAGCAGTACTTC. Translating it yields CASSYVASGSYEQYF. V and J are TRBV6-5 and TRBJ2-7, with 10 nucleotides matching TRBD2. The CDR3 consists of 15 residues. V was pared by 2 bases and J by 3 bases, with 4 bases of the junction left unmatched. From germline, CDR1 is MNHEY and CDR2 SVGAGI.

As for this clone: Distinct nucleotide sequences in the sample also encode this CDR3. CDR3 DNA sequence: TGCGCCAGCACCTCCGGACCCACCTACAATGAGCAGTTCTTC. Translating gives CASTSGPTYNEQFF. The chain links TRBV5-1 to TRBJ2-1; D not resolved. CDR3 length equals 14 residues. From germline, CDR1 is SGHRS and CDR2 YFSETQ. Trimming cost V 6 bases and J 2 bases, with 12 bases left between them.

This chain links TRBV6-5 with TRBJ2-7, with D possibly being TRBD1 or TRBD2 (5 bases each). Trimming cost V 4 bases and J 5 bases, with 9 bases left between them. The CDR3 runs 12 residues. The V gene's germline CDR1 is MNHEY and CDR2 SVGAGI. CDR3 in DNA: TGTGCCAGCAGTTCCCGGGACCACGAGCAGTACTTC. Translated: CASSSRDHEQYF.

The chain carries TRBV15 and TRBJ2-3; 8 bases are a match to TRBD1. The V and J ends lost 5 bases and 2 bases, in that order; junction bases with no gene match: 9. This CDR3 contains 16 residues. Germline V lookup: CDR1 LNHNV, CDR2 YYDKDF (reference sequence). CDR3 protein: CATSQRTGRNTDTQYF. The DNA of the CDR3 is TGTGCCACCAGCCAACGGACAGGGAGGAACACAGATACGCAGTATTTT. Variable domain in full (rest from reference TRBV15 and TRBJ2-3): DAMVIQNPRYQVTQFGKPVTLSCSQTLNHNVMYWYQQKSSQAPKLLFHYYDKDFNNEADTPDNFQSRRPNTSFCFLDIRSPGLGDTAMYLCATSQRTGRNTDTQYFGPGTRLTVL.

This rearrangement joins TRBV9 to TRBJ2-1; 16 positions match TRBD2. Germline V lookup: CDR1 SGDLS, CDR2 YYNGEE. The length of the CDR3 is 21 residues. J lost 10 bases, V lost 0 bases, and 19 bases had no gene match. Here the CDR3 DNA reads TGTGCCAGCAGCGTAGAAGTTGGGGCTCCGGGACTAGCGGGAGGGCCGAGGGAGCAGTTCTTC. As protein: CASSVEVGAPGLAGGPREQFF.

J is TRBJ2-2 and V is TRBV2, with 7 bases that match TRBD2. The CDR3 is made up of 14 amino acids. J was trimmed by 5 bases and V by 6 bases; bases with no gene match: 6. The germline CDR1 and CDR2 sequences are SNHLY and FYNNEI. The CDR3 DNA reads as TGTGCCAGCAGATCCGGGGGGAAAACCGGGGAGCTGTTTTTT. Amino acid sequence: CASRSGGKTGELFF.

This clone showed up just once. The chain links TRBV5-1 to TRBJ2-3; TRBD1 matches 7 bases. J lost 0 bases, V lost 7 bases, and 8 bases had no gene match. The CDR3 sequence is 15 residues long. The V gene's germline CDR1 is SGHRS and CDR2 YFSETQ. The CDR3 spells CASATGTASTDTQYF. The CDR3 DNA follows: TGCGCCAGCGCGACAGGGACAGCAAGCACAGATACGCAGTATTTT.

This clone showed up just a few times. Other DNA sequences within the sample encode an identical CDR3. The chain has TRBV6-6 and TRBJ2-7; D not resolved. This CDR3 has 11 residues. Germline CDR1 and CDR2: MNHNY and SVGAGI (reference sequence). V lost 6 bases and J lost 0, with 3 bases in between. CDR3 DNA: TGTGCCAGCAGCCCCTCCTACGAGCAGTACTTC. Translating it yields CASSPSYEQYF.

This clone was observed a few times. The rearrangement joins TRBV25-1 to TRBJ1-1, with 7 bases aligning to TRBD1. Germline CDR1 and CDR2: MGHDK and SYGVNS. V was clipped by 5 bases and J by 5 bases; unmatched bases: 5. The CDR3 length is 13 residues. CDR3: CASSKQGSTEAFF. As DNA, the CDR3 is TGTGCCAGCAGTAAACAGGGGAGTACTGAAGCTTTCTTT.

This clone was seen only once. V is TRBV10-3 and J is TRBJ2-1, with 7 positions matching TRBD1. Germline assignment: CDR1 ENHRY and CDR2 SYGVKD. This CDR3 region has 14 residues. The V gene end was trimmed by 4 bases and the J gene end by 3 bases; junction bases not matched to a gene: 3. CDR3 residues: CAISGQGNYNEQFF. For the CDR3, the DNA is TGTGCCATCAGTGGACAGGGAAACTACAATGAGCAGTTCTTC.

The rearrangement uses TRBV30 and TRBJ1-5; maybe TRBD1 (6 bases). Per the germline V gene, CDR1 is GTSNPN and CDR2 is SVGIG (reference sequence). The CDR3 consists of 13 residues. The germline V and J ends were trimmed by 3 bases and 7 bases, with 13 bases remaining between them. The CDR3 here is CAWSSGHQQPQHF. CDR3 nucleotide sequence: TGTGCCTGGAGCTCGGGACACCAGCAGCCCCAGCATTTT.

CDR3 DNA sequence: TGTGCCAGCAGTAACGTCGCCGGGGGACGTCGTGGCTACACCTTC. This sequence encodes CASSNVAGGRRGYTF. The rearrangement links TRBV28 to TRBJ1-2, with a tentative D call TRBD1 (5 bases). The CDR3 is made up of 15 amino acids. CDR1 is MDHEN, CDR2 SYDVKM, per germline. The V end was cut by 5 bases, the J end by 7 bases, with 20 bases between.

The chain joins TRBV28 to TRBJ1-2; no firm D call. Per germline, CDR1 MDHEN and CDR2 SYDVKM. The CDR3 has 12 residues. The V and J ends lost 10 bases and 5 bases respectively, with 14 bases between them. The CDR3 nucleotides are TGTGCCATACACGATCCACCGTATGGCTACACCTTC. Protein product: CAIHDPPYGYTF.

This chain's CDR3 is CASRPQGGEQYF. The CDR3 DNA follows: TGCGCCAGCAGACCACAGGGGGGCGAGCAGTACTTC. The chain employs TRBV5-1 and TRBJ2-7, with 8 positions matching TRBD1. Germline V gene lookup returns CDR1 SGHRS and CDR2 YFSETQ. This CDR3 is built from 12 residues. V trimming: 5 bases; J trimming: 6 bases; junction bases outside the gene matches: 4.

J is TRBJ2-2 and V is TRBV18; 10 positions match TRBD1. J lost 5 bases, V lost 1 base, and 4 bases had no gene match. The CDR3 contains 16 residues. From germline, CDR1 is KGHSH and CDR2 LQKENI. The CDR3 DNA follows: TGTGCCAGCTCACCACAGGGACAGGGGTCGACCGGGGAGCTGTTTTTT. Protein product: CASSPQGQGSTGELFF.

V gene TRBV7-9 combines with J gene TRBJ2-7; 12 bases line up with TRBD2. J gave up 5 bases and V 5 bases, and 10 bases lay outside the gene matches. Per the germline V gene, CDR1 is SEHNR and CDR2 is FQNEAQ (reference sequence). The CDR3 spans 16 residues. Here the CDR3 DNA reads TGTGCCAGCAGCCTCATGCTAGCGGGAGGGCCCCACGAGCAGTACTTC. Translated: CASSLMLAGGPHEQYF.

The genes are TRBV7-2 and TRBJ2-3, with D possibly being TRBD2 (6 bases). Per germline, CDR1 SGHTA and CDR2 FQGNSA. The CDR3 has 15 amino acids. Deletions cut 2 bases from V and 3 bases from J, with 12 bases between. CDR3 in amino acids: CASSLLGSSTDTQYF. The CDR3 DNA reads TGTGCCAGCAGCTTACTCGGGAGCAGTACAGATACGCAGTATTTT.

This rearrangement joins TRBV10-1 to TRBJ2-1; D gene uncertain. From germline, CDR1 is WNHNN and CDR2 SYGVQD (reference sequence). Trimming took 3 bases from V and 9 from J, leaving 15 bases between them. The CDR3 is 14 amino acids. CDR3 sequence (DNA): TGCGCCAGCAGTGATCGGACCCCCTGGGGTGAGCAGTTCTTC. Protein product: CASSDRTPWGEQFF.

This chain uses TRBV28 with TRBJ2-1, with TRBD1 matching 10 bases. The CDR3 has 15 residues. The V gene's germline CDR1 is MDHEN and CDR2 SYDVKM. The J segment lost 4 bases and the V segment lost 8 bases, leaving 8 bases of the junction unmatched. CDR3 amino acids: CASLSGTGAYNEQFF. Written as DNA, the CDR3 is TGTGCCAGCCTTTCCGGGACAGGGGCTTACAATGAGCAGTTCTTC.

The chain combines TRBV14 with TRBJ2-6; D tentatively fits TRBD1 or TRBD2 (6 bases each). CDR1 and CDR2 (germline): SGHDN, FVKESK. V gave up 0 bases and J gave up 1 base, with 10 bases separating them. CDR3 length equals 17 residues. The CDR3 nucleotides read TGTGCCAGCAGCCAAGATCTAGGGGGGTCTGGGGCCAACGTCCTGACTTTC. Amino acid sequence: CASSQDLGGSGANVLTF.

The V and J genes are TRBV2 and TRBJ1-1; D unclear. CDR3 length: 14 residues. Germline V lookup: CDR1 SNHLY, CDR2 FYNNEI. The V gene lost 6 bases and the J gene lost 1 base, with 12 bases spanning the gap. This CDR3 is CASRVTAPNTEAFF. In nucleotides, the CDR3 is TGTGCCAGCAGGGTAACGGCCCCGAACACTGAAGCTTTCTTT.

The chain uses TRBV6-1 and TRBJ2-2, with TRBD2 as a possible D gene (6 bases). V gave up 4 bases and J gave up 2 bases, with 8 bases separating them. The CDR3 runs to 14 residues. Germline CDR1 and CDR2: MNHNS and SASEGT. The CDR3 region is CASSVGSNTGELFF. The CDR3 region has the DNA TGTGCCAGCAGTGTCGGGAGTAACACCGGGGAGCTGTTTTTT.

The sample holds one count of this clone. This chain links TRBV2 with TRBJ2-3; D assignment may be TRBD1 or TRBD2 (5 bases each). Germline V gene data show CDR1 as SNHLY and CDR2 as FYNNEI. This CDR3 is built from 12 residues. The V end was cut by 6 bases, the J end by 7 bases, with 11 bases between. The CDR3 region has the DNA TGTGCCAGCAGCTTACAGGACTATACGCAGTATTTT. Translation gives CASSLQDYTQYF.

The chain joins TRBV28 to TRBJ2-7; D uncertain. Germline V gives CDR1 MDHEN, CDR2 SYDVKM. V was clipped by 8 bases and J by 2 bases, with 7 bases between them. The CDR3 runs 11 residues. The DNA of the CDR3 is TGTGCCAGCGTTTCTCCCTACGAGCAGTACTTC. It yields the protein CASVSPYEQYF. Full variable domain (rest looked up from reference TRBV28 and TRBJ2-7): DVKVTQSSRYLVKRTGEKVFLECVQDMDHENMFWYRQDPGLGLRLIYFSYDVKMKEKGDIPEGYSVSREKKERFSLILESASTNQTSMYLCASVSPYEQYFGPGTRLTVT.

The chain employs TRBV19 and TRBJ2-7; D may be TRBD2 (6 bases). This CDR3 is built from 13 residues. The germline V gene encodes CDR1 LNHDA and CDR2 SQIVND (reference sequence). Between the trimmed V and J ends, which lost 3 bases and 6 bases, there was a span of 12 bases. CDR3 loop: CASSIQQGGEQYF. As DNA, the CDR3 is TGTGCCAGTAGTATTCAGCAGGGAGGCGAGCAGTACTTC.